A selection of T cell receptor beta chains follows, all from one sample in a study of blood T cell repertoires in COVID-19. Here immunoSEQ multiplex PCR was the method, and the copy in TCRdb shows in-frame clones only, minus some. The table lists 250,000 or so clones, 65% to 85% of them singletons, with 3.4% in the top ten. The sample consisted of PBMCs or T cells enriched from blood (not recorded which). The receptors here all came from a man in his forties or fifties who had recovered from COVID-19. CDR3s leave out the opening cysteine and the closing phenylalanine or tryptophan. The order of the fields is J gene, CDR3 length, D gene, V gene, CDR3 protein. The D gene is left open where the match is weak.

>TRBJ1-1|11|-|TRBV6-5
ASSLTGNTEAF
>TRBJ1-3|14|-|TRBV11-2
ASSPLRGKTGNTIY
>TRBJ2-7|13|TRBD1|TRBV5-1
ASSPEGQGADEQY
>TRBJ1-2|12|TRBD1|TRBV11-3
ASSLAGQGGGYT
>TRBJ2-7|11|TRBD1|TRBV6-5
ASETGLNYEQY
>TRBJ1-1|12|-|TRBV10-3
AISESGMNTEAF
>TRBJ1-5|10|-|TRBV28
ASSFRVGPQH
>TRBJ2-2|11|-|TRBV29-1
SVGGRRAGELF
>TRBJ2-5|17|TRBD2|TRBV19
ASSMPRSGTSGLQETQY
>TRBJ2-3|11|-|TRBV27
ASSSQVTDTQY
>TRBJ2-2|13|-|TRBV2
AGQQGNSNTGELF
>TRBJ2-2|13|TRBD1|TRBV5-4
ASSYGTGGTGELF
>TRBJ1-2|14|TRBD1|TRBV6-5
ASSYIRDSPNYGYT
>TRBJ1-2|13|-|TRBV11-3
ASSLPGEANYGYT
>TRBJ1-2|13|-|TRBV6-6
ASSYSRQDKDGYT
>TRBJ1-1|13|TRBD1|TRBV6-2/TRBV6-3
ASSLLGQVNTEAF
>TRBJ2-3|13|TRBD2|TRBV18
ASSSPGGSTDTQY
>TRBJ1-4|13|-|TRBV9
ASSAGSRGGEKLF
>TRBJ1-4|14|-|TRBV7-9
ASSLSTGPVEEKLF
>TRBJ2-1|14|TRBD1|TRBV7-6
ASSLGTGGVYNEQF
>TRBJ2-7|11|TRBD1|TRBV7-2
ASRPGQGKEQY
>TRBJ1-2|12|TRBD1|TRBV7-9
ASTPGGTYYGYT